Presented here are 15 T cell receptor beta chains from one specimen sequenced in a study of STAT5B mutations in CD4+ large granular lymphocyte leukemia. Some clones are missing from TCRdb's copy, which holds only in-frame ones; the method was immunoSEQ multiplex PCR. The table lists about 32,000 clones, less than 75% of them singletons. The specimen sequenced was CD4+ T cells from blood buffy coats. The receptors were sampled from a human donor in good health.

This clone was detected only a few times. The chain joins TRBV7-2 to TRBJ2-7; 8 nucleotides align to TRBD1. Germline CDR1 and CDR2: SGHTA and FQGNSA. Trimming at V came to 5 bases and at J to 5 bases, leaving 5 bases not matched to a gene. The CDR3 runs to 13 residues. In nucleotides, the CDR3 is TGTGCCAGCAGCCCGGACAGGGTAAACGAGCAGTACTTC. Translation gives CASSPDRVNEQYF.

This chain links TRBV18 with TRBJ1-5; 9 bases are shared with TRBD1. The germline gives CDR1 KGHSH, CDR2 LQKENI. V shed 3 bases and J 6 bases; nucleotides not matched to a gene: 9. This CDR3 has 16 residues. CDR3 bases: TGTGCCAGCTCACCCCGGACAGGGGCACTGAGTCAGCCCCAGCATTTT. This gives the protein CASSPRTGALSQPQHF.

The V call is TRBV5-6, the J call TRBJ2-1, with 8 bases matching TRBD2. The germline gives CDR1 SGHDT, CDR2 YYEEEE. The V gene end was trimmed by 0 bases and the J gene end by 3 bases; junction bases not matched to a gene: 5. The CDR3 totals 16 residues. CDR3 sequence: CASSLVRGGRYNEQFF. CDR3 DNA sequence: TGTGCCAGCAGCTTGGTTCGCGGGGGGCGCTACAATGAGCAGTTCTTC. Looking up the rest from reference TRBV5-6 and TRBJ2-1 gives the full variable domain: DAGVTQSPTHLIKTRGQQVTLRCSPKSGHDTVSWYQQALGQGPQFIFQYYEEEERQRGNFPDRFSGHQFPNYSSELNVNALLLGDSALYLCASSLVRGGRYNEQFFGPGTRLTVL.

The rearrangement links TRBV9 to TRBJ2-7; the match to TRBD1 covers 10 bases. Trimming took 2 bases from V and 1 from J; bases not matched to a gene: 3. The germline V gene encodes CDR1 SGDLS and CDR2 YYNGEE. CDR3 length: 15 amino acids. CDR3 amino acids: CASSVRTGGSYEQYF. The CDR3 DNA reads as TGTGCCAGCAGCGTTAGGACAGGGGGTTCCTACGAGCAGTACTTC. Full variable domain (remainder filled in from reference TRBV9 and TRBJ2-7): DSGVTQTPKHLITATGQRVTLRCSPRSGDLSVYWYQQSLDQGLQFLIQYYNGEERAKGNILERFSAQQFPDLHSELNLSSLELGDSALYFCASSVRTGGSYEQYFGPGTRLTVT.

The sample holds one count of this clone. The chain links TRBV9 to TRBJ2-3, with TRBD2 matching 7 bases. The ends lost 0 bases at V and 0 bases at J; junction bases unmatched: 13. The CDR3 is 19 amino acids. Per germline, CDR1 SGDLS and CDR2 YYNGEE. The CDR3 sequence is CASSVGGGATMTSTDTQYF. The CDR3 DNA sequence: TGTGCCAGCAGCGTAGGGGGGGGAGCAACAATGACTAGCACAGATACGCAGTATTTT.

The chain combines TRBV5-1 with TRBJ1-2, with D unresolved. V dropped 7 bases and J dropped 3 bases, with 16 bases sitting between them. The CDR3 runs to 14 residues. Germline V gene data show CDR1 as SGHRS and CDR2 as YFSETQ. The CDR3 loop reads CASSWGGQDYGYTF. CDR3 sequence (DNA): TGCGCCAGCTCCTGGGGAGGGCAAGACTATGGCTACACCTTC. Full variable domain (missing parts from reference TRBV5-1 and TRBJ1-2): KAGVTQTPRYLIKTRGQQVTLSCSPISGHRSVSWYQQTPGQGLQFLFEYFSETQRNKGNFPGRFSGRQFSNSRSEMNVSTLELGDSALYLCASSWGGQDYGYTFGSGTRLTVV.

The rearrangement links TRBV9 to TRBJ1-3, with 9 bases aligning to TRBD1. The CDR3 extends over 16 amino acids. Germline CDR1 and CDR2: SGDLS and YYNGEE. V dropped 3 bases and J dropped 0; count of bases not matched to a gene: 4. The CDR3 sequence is CASSATGGASGNTIYF. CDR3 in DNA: TGTGCCAGCAGCGCAACAGGGGGCGCCTCTGGAAACACCATATATTTT.

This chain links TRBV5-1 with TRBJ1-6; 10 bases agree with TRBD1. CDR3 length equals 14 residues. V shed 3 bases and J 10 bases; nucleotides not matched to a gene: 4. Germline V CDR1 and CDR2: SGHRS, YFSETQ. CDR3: CASSSDRGNSPLHF. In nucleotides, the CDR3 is TGCGCCAGCAGCTCGGACAGGGGGAACTCACCCCTCCACTTT. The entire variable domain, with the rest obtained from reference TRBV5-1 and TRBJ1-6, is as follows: KAGVTQTPRYLIKTRGQQVTLSCSPISGHRSVSWYQQTPGQGLQFLFEYFSETQRNKGNFPGRFSGRQFSNSRSEMNVSTLELGDSALYLCASSSDRGNSPLHFGNGTRLTVT.

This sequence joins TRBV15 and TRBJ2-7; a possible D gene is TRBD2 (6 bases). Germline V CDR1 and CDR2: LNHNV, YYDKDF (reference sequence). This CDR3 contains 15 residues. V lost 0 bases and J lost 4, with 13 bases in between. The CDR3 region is CATSREAGSAYEQYF. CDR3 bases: TGTGCCACCAGCAGAGAAGCCGGGAGCGCATACGAGCAGTACTTC. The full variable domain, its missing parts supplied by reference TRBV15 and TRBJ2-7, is DAMVIQNPRYQVTQFGKPVTLSCSQTLNHNVMYWYQQKSSQAPKLLFHYYDKDFNNEADTPDNFQSRRPNTSFCFLDIRSPGLGDTAMYLCATSREAGSAYEQYFGPGTRLTVT.

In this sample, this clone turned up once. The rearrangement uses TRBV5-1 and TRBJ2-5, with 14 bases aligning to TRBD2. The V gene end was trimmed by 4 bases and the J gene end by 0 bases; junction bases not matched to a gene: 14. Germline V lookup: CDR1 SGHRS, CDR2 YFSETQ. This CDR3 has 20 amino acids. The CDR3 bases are TGCGCCAGCAGCCTGAAAGAGGGACTAGCGGGGGCCTGGTACCAAGAGACCCAGTACTTC. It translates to CASSLKEGLAGAWYQETQYF.

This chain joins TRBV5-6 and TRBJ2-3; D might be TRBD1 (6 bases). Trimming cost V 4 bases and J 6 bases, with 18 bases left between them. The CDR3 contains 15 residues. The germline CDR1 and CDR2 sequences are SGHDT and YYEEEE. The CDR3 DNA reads TGTGCCAGCAGCCTTCCGGACAGCTTGATGGATACGCAGTATTTT. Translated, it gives CASSLPDSLMDTQYF.

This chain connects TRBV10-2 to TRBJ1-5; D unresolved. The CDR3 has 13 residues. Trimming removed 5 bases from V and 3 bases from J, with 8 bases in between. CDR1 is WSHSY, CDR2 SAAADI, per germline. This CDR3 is CASSTRTNQPQHF. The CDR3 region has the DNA TGCGCCAGCAGTACACGGACCAATCAGCCCCAGCATTTT.

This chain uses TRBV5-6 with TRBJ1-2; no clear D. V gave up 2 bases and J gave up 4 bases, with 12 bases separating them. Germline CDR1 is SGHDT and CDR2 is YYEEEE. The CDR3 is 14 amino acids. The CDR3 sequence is CASSFGSARYGYTF. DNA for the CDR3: TGTGCCAGCAGCTTCGGCAGTGCGCGCTATGGCTACACCTTC.

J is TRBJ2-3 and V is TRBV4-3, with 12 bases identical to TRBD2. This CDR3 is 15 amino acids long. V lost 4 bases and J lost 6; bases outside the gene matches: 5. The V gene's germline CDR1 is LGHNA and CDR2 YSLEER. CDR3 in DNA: TGCGCCAGCAGCCTTAGGACTAGCGGGGCCGATACGCAGTATTTT. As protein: CASSLRTSGADTQYF.

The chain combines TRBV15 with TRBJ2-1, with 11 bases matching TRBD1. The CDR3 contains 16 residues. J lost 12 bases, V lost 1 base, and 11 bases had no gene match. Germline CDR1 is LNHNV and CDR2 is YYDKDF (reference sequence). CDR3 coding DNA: TGTGCCACCAGCAGAGCCGGGACAGGGGGAACCCGTGGGCAGTTCTTC. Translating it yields CATSRAGTGGTRGQFF.